Following are 17 T cell receptor beta chains from one sample sequenced in a study of blood T cells in healthy people across ages. A second PCR, run for roughly 7 to 11 cycles, used a sample-barcoded 5' primer plus a J-beta primer mix. TCRdb re-derived calls from the 5' RACE reads in MiXCR, one entry per CDR3 protein. The sample has about 640,000 distinct CDR3 sequences, approximately 59% seen once; the top ten hold over 30%. Sequencing was carried out using blood. The receptors originated from a man in his sixties in good health.

V gene TRBV20-1 combines with J gene TRBJ1-2; TRBD1 aligns across 8 bases. The V and J ends lost 6 bases and 4 bases, in that order; junction bases with no gene match: 7. This CDR3 has 13 amino acids. Germline CDR1 DFQATT, CDR2 SNEGSKA (reference sequence). The CDR3 loop reads CSAPPDRGYGYTF. In DNA form, the CDR3 reads TGCAGTGCCCCTCCCGACAGGGGCTATGGCTACACCTTC.

The chain recombines TRBV6-1 with TRBJ2-1; 8 positions match TRBD2. The ends lost 7 bases at V and 8 bases at J; junction bases unmatched: 10. CDR1 MNHNS and CDR2 SASEGT come from the germline V gene. CDR3 length: 14 residues. This CDR3 is CASIRRGLGDEQFF. In DNA form, the CDR3 reads TGTGCCAGCATCCGAAGGGGACTAGGTGATGAGCAGTTCTTC.

This sequence joins TRBV14 and TRBJ1-1; D remains ambiguous. V lost 5 bases and J 4 bases, leaving 11 bases between the germline ends. CDR3 length: 13 amino acids. From germline, CDR1 is SGHDN and CDR2 FVKESK. The CDR3 DNA reads as TGTGCCAGCAGCAAATACGGCGGCACTGAAGCTTTCTTT. Its protein product is CASSKYGGTEAFF.

The rearrangement uses TRBV11-2 and TRBJ2-7; TRBD1 is a possible D gene (5 bases). CDR3 length: 14 residues. CDR1 and CDR2 (germline): SGHAT, FQNNGV. Trimming took off 5 bases at V and 6 bases at J, with 17 bases between the two ends. The CDR3 nucleotides read TGTGCCAGCAGCGTAGCACAGGCCCTCTCCGAGCAGTACTTC. This gives the protein CASSVAQALSEQYF.

This clonotype has a count of ten or more. This sequence joins TRBV6-5 and TRBJ1-4, with a possible D match to TRBD1 (6 bases). Per germline, CDR1 MNHEY and CDR2 SVGAGI. The CDR3 extends over 15 amino acids. Trimming cost V 2 bases and J 8 bases, with 15 bases left between them. As DNA, the CDR3 is TGTGCCAGCAGTTACGCGACAGGAGTAGAGGAAAAACTGTTTTTT. Encoded protein: CASSYATGVEEKLFF.

This chain links TRBV5-1 with TRBJ2-1, with TRBD1 matching over 7 bases. The J segment lost 15 bases and the V segment lost 0 bases, leaving 15 bases of the junction unmatched. The germline gives CDR1 SGHRS, CDR2 YFSETQ. There are 15 residues in the CDR3. In DNA form, the CDR3 reads TGCGCCAGCAGCTTGGCGGGGCCAGGGGGTGTTGCGTGGTTCTTC. This sequence encodes CASSLAGPGGVAWFF.

In this sample, this clonotype turned up a few times. The chain carries TRBV10-3 and TRBJ2-5; D may correspond to TRBD1 or TRBD2 (5 bases each). Germline assignment: CDR1 ENHRY and CDR2 SYGVKD. Trimming pared 0 bases from V and 5 bases from J, leaving 10 bases between. The CDR3 spans 14 residues. Written as DNA, the CDR3 is TGTGCCATCAGTGAGTCGGGGGAGTCGGAGACCCAGTACTTC. This encodes CAISESGESETQYF.

Concerning this clonotype itself: A read error may explain this, as a much larger clone is one base away. The chain links TRBV9 to TRBJ2-5; D might be TRBD1 or TRBD2, each matching 6 bases. The V gene's germline CDR1 is SGDLS and CDR2 YYNGEE. V lost 3 bases and J 3 bases, leaving 15 bases between the germline ends. The CDR3 has 15 amino acids. CDR3 nucleotide sequence: TGTGCCAGCAGCGGAGTTGGGGGGCCCAAAGAGACCCAGTACTTC. Its protein is CASSGVGGPKETQYF.

The chain combines TRBV5-1 with TRBJ1-1; D is perhaps TRBD1 (5 bases). The length of the CDR3 is 14 residues. Per the germline V gene, CDR1 is SGHRS and CDR2 is YFSETQ. V lost 0 bases and J 5 bases, leaving 11 bases between the germline ends. CDR3 DNA: TGCGCCAGCAGCTTGGGGGGGGTTGAGACTGAAGCTTTCTTT. This translates into CASSLGGVETEAFF.

The rearrangement uses TRBV18 and TRBJ2-1, with D maybe TRBD1 (6 bases). Trimming stripped 3 bases from V and 8 bases from J, with 14 bases between. Per germline, CDR1 KGHSH and CDR2 LQKENI. The CDR3 is 14 amino acids. The DNA of the CDR3 is TGTGCCAGCTCACCCACAGGGCCGCGGGATGAGCAGTTCTTC. It encodes CASSPTGPRDEQFF.

This clonotype was picked up a small number of times. The chain combines TRBV4-1 with TRBJ1-6; 7 bases line up with TRBD1. Germline CDR1 reads MGHRA; CDR2 reads YSYEKL. The CDR3 sequence is 17 residues long. With V trimmed by 4 bases and J by 6 bases, 12 bases remained unmatched. CDR3 residues: CASSPGPRDRPNSPLHF. Written as DNA, the CDR3 is TGCGCCAGCAGCCCTGGGCCCCGGGACAGACCTAATTCACCCCTCCACTTT.

The CDR3 DNA reads TGTGCCAGCAGCGTAGCGACGGGACTACAAGAGACCCAGTACTTC. This gives the protein CASSVATGLQETQYF. The chain employs TRBV9 and TRBJ2-5, with TRBD2 matching over 7 bases. Looked up from germline, CDR1 is SGDLS and CDR2 is YYNGEE. After removal of 0 bases from V and 2 bases from J, the junction contained 4 bases not matched to a gene. The CDR3 has 15 amino acids.

The gene calls are TRBV10-1 and TRBJ2-5; D remains ambiguous. Germline CDR1 and CDR2: WNHNN and SYGVQD (reference sequence). CDR3 size: 14 residues. V dropped 2 bases and J dropped 5 bases, with 12 bases sitting between them. CDR3 residues: CASSELESRETQYF. The CDR3 DNA reads as TGCGCCAGCAGTGAGCTAGAGTCCCGGGAGACCCAGTACTTC.

This chain's CDR3 is CAAGGGGTDTQYF. CDR3 in DNA: TGTGCCGCCGGGGGCGGCGGCACAGATACGCAGTATTTT. The V and J genes are TRBV24-1 and TRBJ2-3, with D possibly called TRBD1 or TRBD2 (6 bases each). The germline V and J ends were trimmed by 12 bases and 1 base, with 13 bases remaining between them. The CDR3 spans 13 residues. Germline assignment: CDR1 KGHDR and CDR2 SFDVKD.

The V call is TRBV20-1, the J call TRBJ1-2; D not resolved. The CDR3 sequence is 12 residues long. Trimming took 5 bases from V and 1 from J, leaving 8 bases between them. Germline lookup yields CDR1 DFQATT and CDR2 SNEGSKA (reference sequence). This CDR3 is CSAGGLNYGYTF. The DNA of the CDR3 is TGCAGTGCTGGCGGCCTTAACTATGGCTACACCTTC.

The J gene is TRBJ1-5, the V gene TRBV6-6; D not certain. This CDR3 spans 14 amino acids. The V gene lost 4 bases and the J gene lost 7 bases, with 14 bases spanning the gap. Germline CDR1 and CDR2: MNHNY and SVGAGI (reference sequence). The CDR3 sequence: CASSLRGSSQPQHF. The CDR3 region has the DNA TGTGCCAGCAGTTTGAGAGGGTCATCCCAGCCCCAGCATTTT.

The chain uses TRBV20-1 and TRBJ2-7; D not certain. Germline assignment: CDR1 DFQATT and CDR2 SNEGSKA (reference sequence). V was clipped by 6 bases and J by 0 bases, with 9 bases between them. The CDR3 spans 12 residues. The DNA for the CDR3 is TGCAGTGCAGACCGCAACTCCTACGAGCAGTACTTC. Translating it yields CSADRNSYEQYF.